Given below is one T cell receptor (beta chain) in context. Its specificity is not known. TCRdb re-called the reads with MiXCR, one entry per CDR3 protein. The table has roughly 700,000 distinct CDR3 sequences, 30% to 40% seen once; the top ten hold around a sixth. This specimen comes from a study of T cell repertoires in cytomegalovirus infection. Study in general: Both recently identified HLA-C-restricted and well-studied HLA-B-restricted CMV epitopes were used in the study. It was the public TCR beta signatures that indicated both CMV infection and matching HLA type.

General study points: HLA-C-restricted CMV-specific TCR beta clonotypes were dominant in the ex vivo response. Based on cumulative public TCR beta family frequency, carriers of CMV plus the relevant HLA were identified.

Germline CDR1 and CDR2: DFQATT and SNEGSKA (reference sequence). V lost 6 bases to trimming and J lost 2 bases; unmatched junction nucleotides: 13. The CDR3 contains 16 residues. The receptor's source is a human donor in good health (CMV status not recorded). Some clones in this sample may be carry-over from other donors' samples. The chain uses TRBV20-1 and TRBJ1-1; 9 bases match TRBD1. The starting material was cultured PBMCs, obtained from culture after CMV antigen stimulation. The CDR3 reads CSAILSAGQGNTEAFF. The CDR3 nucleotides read TGCAGTGCCATACTCTCCGCGGGACAGGGAAACACTGAAGCTTTCTTT.